This T cell receptor (beta chain) was observed in a study of blood T cell repertoires in COVID-19. Overall study: Samples came from the United States, Italy and Spain, spanning acute and convalescent COVID-19. PBMCs, B-cell-depleted T cells, or T cells provided the cDNA or gDNA that made up the material.

CDR1 and CDR2 from the germline V gene are LNHDA and SQIVND (reference sequence). Trimming shortened V by 1 base and J by 0 bases, and 13 bases separated the two germline ends. CDR3 size: 17 residues. Per the original methods: From reference gene primer amplification, estimates of nucleated cell counts were derived. The method was immunoSEQ multiplex PCR; TCRdb's version includes in-frame clones alone and lacks a portion of them. V, J and clone size were drawn from that table, and D and trimming were deduced from the DNA. There are about 360,000 clones in the sample; roughly 80% occur only once, and around 1.1% lies in the top ten.

The V gene is TRBV19, the J gene TRBJ1-5; D is ambiguous. The clonotype comes from a human donor with acute or convalescent COVID-19. The donor label of this sample is uncertain. Sequences were obtained from peripheral blood. The CDR3 protein is CASSIVAGVGSNQPQHF. CDR3 DNA sequence: TGTGCCAGTAGTATAGTGGCGGGAGTTGGTAGCAATCAGCCCCAGCATTTT.